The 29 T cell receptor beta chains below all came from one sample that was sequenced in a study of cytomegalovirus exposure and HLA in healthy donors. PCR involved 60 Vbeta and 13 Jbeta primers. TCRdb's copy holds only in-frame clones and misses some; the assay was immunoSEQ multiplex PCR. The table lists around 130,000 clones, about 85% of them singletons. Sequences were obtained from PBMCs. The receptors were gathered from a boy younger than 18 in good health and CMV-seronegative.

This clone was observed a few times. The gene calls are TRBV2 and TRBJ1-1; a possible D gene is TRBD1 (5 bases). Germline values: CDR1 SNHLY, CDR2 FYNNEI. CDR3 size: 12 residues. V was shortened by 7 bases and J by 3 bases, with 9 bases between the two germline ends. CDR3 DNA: TGTGCCAGCAACCAGGGTTACACTGAAGCTTTCTTT. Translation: CASNQGYTEAFF.

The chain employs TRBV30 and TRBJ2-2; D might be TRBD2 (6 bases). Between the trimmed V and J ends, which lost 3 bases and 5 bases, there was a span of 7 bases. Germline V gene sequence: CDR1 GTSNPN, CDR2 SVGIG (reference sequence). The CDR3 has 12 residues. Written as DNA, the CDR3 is TGTGCCTGGAGAGGACTAACCGGGGAGCTGTTTTTT. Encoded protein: CAWRGLTGELFF.

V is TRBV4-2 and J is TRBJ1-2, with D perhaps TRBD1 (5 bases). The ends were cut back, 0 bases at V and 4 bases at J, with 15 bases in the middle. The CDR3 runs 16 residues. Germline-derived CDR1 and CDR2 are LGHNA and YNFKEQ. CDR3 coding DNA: TGTGCCAGCAGCCAAGAGGGGGGTATGTCGGCCTATGGCTACACCTTC. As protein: CASSQEGGMSAYGYTF.

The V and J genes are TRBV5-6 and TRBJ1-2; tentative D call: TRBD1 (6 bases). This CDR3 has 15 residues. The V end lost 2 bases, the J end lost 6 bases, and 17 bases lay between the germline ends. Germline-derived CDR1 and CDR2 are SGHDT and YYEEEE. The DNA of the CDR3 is TGTGCCAGCAGCTTCCCCTGGCACAGGGCGGATGGCTACACCTTC. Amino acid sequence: CASSFPWHRADGYTF.

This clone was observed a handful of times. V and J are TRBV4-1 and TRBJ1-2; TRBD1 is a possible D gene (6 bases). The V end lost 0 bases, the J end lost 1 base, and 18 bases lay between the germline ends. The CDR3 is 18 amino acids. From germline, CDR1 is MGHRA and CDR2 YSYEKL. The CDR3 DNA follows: TGCGCCAGCAGCCAAGATACGACAGGCGGGCAGGATAACTATGGCTACACCTTC. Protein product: CASSQDTTGGQDNYGYTF.

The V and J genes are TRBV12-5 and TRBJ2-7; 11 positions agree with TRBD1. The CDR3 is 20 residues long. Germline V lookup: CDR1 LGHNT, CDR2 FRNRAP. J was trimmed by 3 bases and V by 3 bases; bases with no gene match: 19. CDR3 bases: TGTGCTAGTGGTTTTCCCCTAGGGACAGGGGGGTTAGATCGTGGCTACGAGCAGTACTTC. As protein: CASGFPLGTGGLDRGYEQYF.

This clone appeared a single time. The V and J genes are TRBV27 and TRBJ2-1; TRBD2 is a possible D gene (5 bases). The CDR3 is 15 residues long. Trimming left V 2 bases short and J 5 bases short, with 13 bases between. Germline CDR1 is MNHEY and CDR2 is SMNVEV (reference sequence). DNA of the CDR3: TGTGCCAGCAGTTTACTCGGGGATTCCAACAATGAGCAGTTCTTC. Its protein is CASSLLGDSNNEQFF.

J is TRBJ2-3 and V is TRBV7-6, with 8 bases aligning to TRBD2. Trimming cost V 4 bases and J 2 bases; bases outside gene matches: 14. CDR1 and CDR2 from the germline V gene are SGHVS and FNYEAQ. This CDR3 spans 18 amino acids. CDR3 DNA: TGTGCCAGCAGCTCCTCCCTTTCGGTAGCGGGGCACACAGATACGCAGTATTTT. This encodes CASSSSLSVAGHTDTQYF. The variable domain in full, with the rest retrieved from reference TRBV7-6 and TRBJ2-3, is GAGVSQSPRYKVTKRGQDVALRCDPISGHVSLYWYRQALGQGPEFLTYFNYEAQQDKSGLPNDRFSAERPEGSISTLTIQRTEQRDSAMYRCASSSSLSVAGHTDTQYFGPGTRLTVL.

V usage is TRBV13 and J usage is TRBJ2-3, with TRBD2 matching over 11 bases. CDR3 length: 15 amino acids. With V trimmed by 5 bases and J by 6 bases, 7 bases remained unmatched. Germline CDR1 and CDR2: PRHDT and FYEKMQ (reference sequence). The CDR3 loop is CASSPPTSGVDTQYF. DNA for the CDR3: TGTGCCAGCAGCCCCCCGACTAGCGGGGTCGATACGCAGTATTTT.

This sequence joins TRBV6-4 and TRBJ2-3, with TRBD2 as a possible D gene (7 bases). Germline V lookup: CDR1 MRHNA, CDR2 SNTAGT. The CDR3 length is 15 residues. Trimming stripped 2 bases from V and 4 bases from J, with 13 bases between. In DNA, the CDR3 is TGTGCCAGCAGTGACAATGCGGGGGCGGCAGATACGCAGTATTTT. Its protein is CASSDNAGAADTQYF.

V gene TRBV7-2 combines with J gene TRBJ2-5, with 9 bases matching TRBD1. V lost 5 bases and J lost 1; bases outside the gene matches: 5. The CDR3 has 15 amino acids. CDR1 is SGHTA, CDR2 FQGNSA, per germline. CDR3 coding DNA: TGTGCCAGCAGCCCGATGGGACAGGGCCAAGAGACCCAGTACTTC. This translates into CASSPMGQGQETQYF. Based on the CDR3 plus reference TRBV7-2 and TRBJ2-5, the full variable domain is GAGVSQSPSNKVTEKGKDVELRCDPISGHTALYWYRQSLGQGLEFLIYFQGNSAPDKSGLPSDRFSAERTGGSVSTLTIQRTQQEDSAVYLCASSPMGQGQETQYFGPGTRLLVL.

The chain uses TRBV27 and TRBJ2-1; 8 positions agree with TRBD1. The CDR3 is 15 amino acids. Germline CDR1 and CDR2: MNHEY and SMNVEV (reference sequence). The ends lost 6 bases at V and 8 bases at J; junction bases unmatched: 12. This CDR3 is CASRNPGTGFDEQFF. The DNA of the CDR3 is TGTGCCAGCAGAAACCCAGGGACAGGTTTTGATGAGCAGTTCTTC.

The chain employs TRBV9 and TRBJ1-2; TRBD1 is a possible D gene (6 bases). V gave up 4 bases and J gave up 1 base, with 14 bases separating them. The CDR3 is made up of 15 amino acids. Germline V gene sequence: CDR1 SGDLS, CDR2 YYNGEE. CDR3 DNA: TGTGCCAGCAGCCCTCTTAAACAGGGTAACTATGGCTACACCTTC. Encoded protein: CASSPLKQGNYGYTF.

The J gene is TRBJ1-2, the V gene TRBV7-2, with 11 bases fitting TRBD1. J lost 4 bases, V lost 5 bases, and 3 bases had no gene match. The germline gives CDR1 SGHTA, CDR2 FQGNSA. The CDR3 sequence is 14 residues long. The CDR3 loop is CASSPGTGGYGYTF. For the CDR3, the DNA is TGTGCCAGCAGCCCCGGGACAGGGGGCTATGGCTACACCTTC.

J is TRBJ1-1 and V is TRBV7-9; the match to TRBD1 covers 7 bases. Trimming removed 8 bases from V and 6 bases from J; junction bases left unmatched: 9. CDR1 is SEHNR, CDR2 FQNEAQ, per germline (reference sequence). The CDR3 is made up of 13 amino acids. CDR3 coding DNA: TGTGCCAGCGGAAACAGGGGAAGGTCTGAAGCTTTCTTT. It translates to CASGNRGRSEAFF.

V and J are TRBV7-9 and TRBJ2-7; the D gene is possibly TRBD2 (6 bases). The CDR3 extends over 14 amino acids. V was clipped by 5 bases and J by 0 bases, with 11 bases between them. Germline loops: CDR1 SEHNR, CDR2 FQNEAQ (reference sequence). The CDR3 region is CASSHRDSSYEQYF. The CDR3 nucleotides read TGTGCCAGCAGCCACCGGGACTCCTCCTACGAGCAGTACTTC.

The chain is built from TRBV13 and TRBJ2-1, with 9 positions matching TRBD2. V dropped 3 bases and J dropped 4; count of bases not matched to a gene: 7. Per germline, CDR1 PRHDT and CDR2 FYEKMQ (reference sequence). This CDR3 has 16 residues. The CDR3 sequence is CASSFTKTSGYNEQFF. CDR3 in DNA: TGTGCCAGCAGCTTCACAAAGACTAGCGGATACAATGAGCAGTTCTTC.

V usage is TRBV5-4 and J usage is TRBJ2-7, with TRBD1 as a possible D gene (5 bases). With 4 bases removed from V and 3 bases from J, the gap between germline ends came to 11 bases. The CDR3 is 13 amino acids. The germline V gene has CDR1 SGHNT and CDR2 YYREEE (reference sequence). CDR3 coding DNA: TGTGCCAGCAGCATAGACAGAAACTACGAGCAGTACTTC. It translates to CASSIDRNYEQYF.

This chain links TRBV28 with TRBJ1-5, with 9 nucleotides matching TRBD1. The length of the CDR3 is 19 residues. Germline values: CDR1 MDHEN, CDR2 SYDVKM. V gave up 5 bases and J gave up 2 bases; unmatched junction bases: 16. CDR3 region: CASSPTQGARVAGNQPQHF. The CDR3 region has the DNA TGTGCCAGCAGTCCAACACAGGGGGCCAGGGTAGCTGGCAATCAGCCCCAGCATTTT.

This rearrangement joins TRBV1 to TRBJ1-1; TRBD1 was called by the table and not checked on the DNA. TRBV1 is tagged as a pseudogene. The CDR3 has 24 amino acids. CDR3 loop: CTSSQDPSYGGTGPSVSTNTEAFF. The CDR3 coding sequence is TGCACCAGCAGCCAAGATCCCTCCTACGGCGGGACAGGGCCCTCAGTATCCACGAACACTGAAGCTTTCTTT.

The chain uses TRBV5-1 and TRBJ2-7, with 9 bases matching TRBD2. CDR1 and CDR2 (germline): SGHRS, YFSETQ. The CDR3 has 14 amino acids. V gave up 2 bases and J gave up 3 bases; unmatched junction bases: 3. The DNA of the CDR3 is TGCGCCAGCAGCTTAGGGACTAGCAGCTACGAGCAGTACTTC. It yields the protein CASSLGTSSYEQYF.

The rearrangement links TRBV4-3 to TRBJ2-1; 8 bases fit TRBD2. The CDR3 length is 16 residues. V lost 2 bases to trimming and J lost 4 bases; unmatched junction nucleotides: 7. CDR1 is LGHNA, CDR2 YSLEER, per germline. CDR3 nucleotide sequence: TGCGCCAGCAGCCAAAGTCCCGGGAGGGCATACAATGAGCAGTTCTTC. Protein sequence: CASSQSPGRAYNEQFF.

CDR3 sequence: CASSDRTRTILSTDTQYF. CDR3 bases: TGCGCCAGCAGTGATCGGACTAGGACGATCCTTAGCACAGATACGCAGTATTTT. This rearrangement joins TRBV10-1 to TRBJ2-3, with 7 bases fitting TRBD2. CDR1 and CDR2 (germline): WNHNN, SYGVQD (reference sequence). The V and J ends lost 3 bases and 0 bases, in that order; junction bases with no gene match: 12. This CDR3 comprises 18 residues.

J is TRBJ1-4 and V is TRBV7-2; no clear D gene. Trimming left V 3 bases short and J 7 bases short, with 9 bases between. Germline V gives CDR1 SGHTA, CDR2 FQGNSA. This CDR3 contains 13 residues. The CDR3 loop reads CASSLGGFEKLFF. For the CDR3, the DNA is TGTGCCAGCAGCTTGGGAGGCTTTGAAAAACTGTTTTTT.

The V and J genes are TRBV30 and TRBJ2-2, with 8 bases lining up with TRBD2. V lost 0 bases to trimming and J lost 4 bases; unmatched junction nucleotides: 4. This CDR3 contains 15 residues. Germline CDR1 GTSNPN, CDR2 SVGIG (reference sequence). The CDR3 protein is CAWSVGTSSTGELFF. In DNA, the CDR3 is TGTGCCTGGAGTGTGGGGACTAGTAGCACCGGGGAGCTGTTTTTT.

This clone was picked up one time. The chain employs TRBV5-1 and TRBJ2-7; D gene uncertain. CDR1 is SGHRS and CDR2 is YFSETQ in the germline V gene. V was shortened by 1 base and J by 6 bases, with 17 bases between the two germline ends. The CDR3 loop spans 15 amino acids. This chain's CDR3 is CASSLSSSKSGEQYF. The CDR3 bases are TGCGCCAGCAGCTTGTCGTCATCAAAATCGGGCGAGCAGTACTTC. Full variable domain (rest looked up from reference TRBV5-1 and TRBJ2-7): KAGVTQTPRYLIKTRGQQVTLSCSPISGHRSVSWYQQTPGQGLQFLFEYFSETQRNKGNFPGRFSGRQFSNSRSEMNVSTLELGDSALYLCASSLSSSKSGEQYFGPGTRLTVT.

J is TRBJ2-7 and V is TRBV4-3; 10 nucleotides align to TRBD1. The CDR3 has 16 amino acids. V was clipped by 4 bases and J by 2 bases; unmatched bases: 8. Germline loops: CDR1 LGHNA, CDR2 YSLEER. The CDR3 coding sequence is TGCGCCAGCAGCCCCGACCAGGGGACAGGGGCCTACGAGCAGTACTTC. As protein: CASSPDQGTGAYEQYF.

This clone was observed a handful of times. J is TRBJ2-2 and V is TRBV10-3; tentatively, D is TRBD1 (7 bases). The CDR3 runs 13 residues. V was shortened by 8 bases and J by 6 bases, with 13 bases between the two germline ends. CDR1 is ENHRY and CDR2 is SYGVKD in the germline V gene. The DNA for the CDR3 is TGTGCCATCGACAGGGAGGTTTCCGGGGAGCTGTTTTTT. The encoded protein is CAIDREVSGELFF.

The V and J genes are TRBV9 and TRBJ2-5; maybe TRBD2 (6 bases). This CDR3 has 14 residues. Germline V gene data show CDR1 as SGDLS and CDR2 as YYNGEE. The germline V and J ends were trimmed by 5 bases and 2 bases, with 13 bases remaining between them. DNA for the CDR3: TGTGCCAGCAGTCCGGGGGTTCGGCAAGAGACCCAGTACTTC. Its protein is CASSPGVRQETQYF.